This T cell receptor beta chain was sequenced in a study of T-cell reconstitution after alpha-beta-depleted transplantation in children. Germline V gene data show CDR1 as SGHKS and CDR2 as YYEKEE (reference sequence). This CDR3 spans 15 amino acids. V lost 7 bases, J lost 0 bases, and 14 bases lay in between. This clonotype was found a few times. The antigen remains undetermined. Findings and limits, study-wide: Newly produced T cells mostly accounted for T-cell counts and diversity one year post-transplant.

Unique molecular identifiers were used to barcode this TCRbeta library. Each CDR3 protein gets one entry after TCRdb re-called the PCR reads with MiXCR. Of under 400,000 distinct CDR3 sequences listed, around 25% were seen once; the top ten hold about 10%. The sequenced sample was PBMCs, mostly from graft donor cells, obtained 180 days after TCRalphabeta/CD19-depleted stem cell transplant. This clonotype was sampled from a male patient younger than 18 who had a stem cell transplant for acute lymphoblastic leukemia, so the T cells may come from the graft donor. The chain joins TRBV5-5 to TRBJ2-1; D unresolved. CDR3 nucleotides: TGTGCCAGCCGAGAGTCGGACGGCTCCTACAATGAGCAGTTCTTC. Protein product: CASRESDGSYNEQFF.